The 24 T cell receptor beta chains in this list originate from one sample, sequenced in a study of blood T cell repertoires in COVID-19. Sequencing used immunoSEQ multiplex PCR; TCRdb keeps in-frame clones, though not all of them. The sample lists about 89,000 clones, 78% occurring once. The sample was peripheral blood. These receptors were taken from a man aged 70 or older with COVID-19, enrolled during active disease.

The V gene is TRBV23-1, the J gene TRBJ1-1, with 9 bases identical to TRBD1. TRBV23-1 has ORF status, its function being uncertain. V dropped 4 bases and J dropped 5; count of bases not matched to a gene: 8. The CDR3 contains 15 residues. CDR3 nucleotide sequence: TGCGCCAGCAGTCTCCAGGGACAGGGAAGGACTGAAGCTTTCTTT. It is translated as CASSLQGQGRTEAFF.

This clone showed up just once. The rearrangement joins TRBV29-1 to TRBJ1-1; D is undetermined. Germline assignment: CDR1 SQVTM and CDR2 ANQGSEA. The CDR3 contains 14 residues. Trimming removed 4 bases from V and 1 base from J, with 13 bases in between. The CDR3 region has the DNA TGCAGCGTTGGTAGAAGCCCGCCGAACACTGAAGCTTTCTTT. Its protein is CSVGRSPPNTEAFF.

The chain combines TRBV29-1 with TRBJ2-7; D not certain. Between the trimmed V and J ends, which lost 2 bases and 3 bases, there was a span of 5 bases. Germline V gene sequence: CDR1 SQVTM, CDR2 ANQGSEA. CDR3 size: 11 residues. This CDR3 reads CSVEIYYEQYF. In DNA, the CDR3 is TGCAGCGTTGAAATCTACTACGAGCAGTACTTC.

The CDR3 here is CASSPGQNQETQYF. The CDR3 region has the DNA TGTGCCAGCAGCCCGGGACAAAACCAAGAGACCCAGTACTTC. V gene TRBV5-5 combines with J gene TRBJ2-5; D may be TRBD1 (6 bases). This CDR3 comprises 14 residues. Deletions cut 4 bases from V and 0 bases from J, with 10 bases between. The germline V gene has CDR1 SGHKS and CDR2 YYEKEE (reference sequence).

CDR3 DNA sequence: TGTGCCAGCAGCTATAGCGGGGGGTCCTACAATGAGCAGTTCTTC. Protein product: CASSYSGGSYNEQFF. The rearrangement uses TRBV7-2 and TRBJ2-1; 10 bases match TRBD2. V lost 4 bases and J lost 1; bases outside the gene matches: 1. This CDR3 has 15 residues. Per the germline V gene, CDR1 is SGHTA and CDR2 is FQGNSA. Combining the CDR3 with reference TRBV7-2 and TRBJ2-1 gives the whole variable domain GAGVSQSPSNKVTEKGKDVELRCDPISGHTALYWYRQSLGQGLEFLIYFQGNSAPDKSGLPSDRFSAERTGGSVSTLTIQRTQQEDSAVYLCASSYSGGSYNEQFFGPGTRLTVL.

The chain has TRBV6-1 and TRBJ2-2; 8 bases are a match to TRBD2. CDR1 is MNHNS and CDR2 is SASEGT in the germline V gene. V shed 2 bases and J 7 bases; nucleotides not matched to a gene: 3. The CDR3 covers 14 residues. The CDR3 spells CASSEPGGGGELFF. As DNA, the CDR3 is TGTGCCAGCAGTGAACCCGGGGGGGGCGGGGAGCTGTTTTTT.

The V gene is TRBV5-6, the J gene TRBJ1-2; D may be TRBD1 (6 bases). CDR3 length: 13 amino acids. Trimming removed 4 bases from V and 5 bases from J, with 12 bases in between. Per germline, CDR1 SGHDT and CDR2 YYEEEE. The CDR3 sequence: CASSPTGRYGYTF. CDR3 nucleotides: TGTGCCAGCAGCCCGACAGGAAGATATGGCTACACCTTC.

The CDR3 protein is CASSQVSLGPGELFF. CDR3 sequence (DNA): TGTGCCAGCAGCCAAGTATCGCTCGGTCCCGGGGAGCTGTTTTTT. The rearrangement uses TRBV3-1 (or the pseudogene TRBV3-2) and TRBJ2-2; D is unresolved. Germline V gene sequence: CDR1 LGHDT, CDR2 YNNKEL (reference sequence). Trimming cost V 1 base and J 6 bases, with 12 bases left between them. CDR3 length: 15 amino acids.

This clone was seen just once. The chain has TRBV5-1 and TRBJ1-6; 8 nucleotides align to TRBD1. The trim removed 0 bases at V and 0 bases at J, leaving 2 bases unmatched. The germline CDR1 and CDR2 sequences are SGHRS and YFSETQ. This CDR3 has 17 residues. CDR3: CASSLGDRSSYNSPLHF. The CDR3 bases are TGCGCCAGCAGCTTGGGGGACAGGAGCTCCTATAATTCACCCCTCCACTTT. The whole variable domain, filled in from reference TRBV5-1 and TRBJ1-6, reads KAGVTQTPRYLIKTRGQQVTLSCSPISGHRSVSWYQQTPGQGLQFLFEYFSETQRNKGNFPGRFSGRQFSNSRSEMNVSTLELGDSALYLCASSLGDRSSYNSPLHFGNGTRLTVT.

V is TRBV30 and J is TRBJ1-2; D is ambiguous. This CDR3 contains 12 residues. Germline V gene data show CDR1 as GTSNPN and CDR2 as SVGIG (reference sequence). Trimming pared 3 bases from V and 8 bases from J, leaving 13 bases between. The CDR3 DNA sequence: TGTGCCTGGAGACCACAGACGGGAGGCTACACCTTC. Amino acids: CAWRPQTGGYTF.

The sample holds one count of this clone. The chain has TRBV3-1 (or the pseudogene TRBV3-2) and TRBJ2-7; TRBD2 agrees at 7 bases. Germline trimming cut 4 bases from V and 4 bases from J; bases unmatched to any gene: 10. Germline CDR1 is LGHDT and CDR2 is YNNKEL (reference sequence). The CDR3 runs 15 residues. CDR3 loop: CASSPASSGVYEQYF. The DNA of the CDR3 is TGTGCCAGCAGCCCCGCTTCGAGCGGGGTATACGAGCAGTACTTC.

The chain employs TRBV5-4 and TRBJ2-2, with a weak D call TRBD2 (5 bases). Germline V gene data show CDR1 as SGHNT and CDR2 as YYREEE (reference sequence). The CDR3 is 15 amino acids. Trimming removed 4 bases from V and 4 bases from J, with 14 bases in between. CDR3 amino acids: CASSLWTAGTGELFF. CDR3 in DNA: TGTGCCAGCAGCCTATGGACTGCGGGCACCGGGGAGCTGTTTTTT.

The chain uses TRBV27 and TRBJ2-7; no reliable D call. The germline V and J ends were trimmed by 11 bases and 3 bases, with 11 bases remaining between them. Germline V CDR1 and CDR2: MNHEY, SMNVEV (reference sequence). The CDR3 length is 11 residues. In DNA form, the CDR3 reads TGTGCCGGGCGCAGTATCTACGAGCAGTACTTC. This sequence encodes CAGRSIYEQYF.

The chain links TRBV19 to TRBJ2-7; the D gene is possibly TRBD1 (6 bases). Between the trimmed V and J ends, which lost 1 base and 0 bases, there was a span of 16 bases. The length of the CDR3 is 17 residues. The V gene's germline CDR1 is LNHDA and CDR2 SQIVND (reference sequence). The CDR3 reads CASSIVLDSLSSYEQYF. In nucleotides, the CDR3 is TGTGCCAGTAGTATAGTCCTGGACAGCTTATCCTCCTACGAGCAGTACTTC. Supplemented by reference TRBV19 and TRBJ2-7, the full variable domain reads DGGITQSPKYLFRKEGQNVTLSCEQNLNHDAMYWYRQDPGQGLRLIYYSQIVNDFQKGDIAEGYSVSREKKESFPLTVTSAQKNPTAFYLCASSIVLDSLSSYEQYFGPGTRLTVT.

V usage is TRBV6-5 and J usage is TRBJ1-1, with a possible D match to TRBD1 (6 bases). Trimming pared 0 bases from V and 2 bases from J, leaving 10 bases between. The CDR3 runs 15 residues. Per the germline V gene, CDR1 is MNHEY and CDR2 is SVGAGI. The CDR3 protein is CASSYSNRANTEAFF. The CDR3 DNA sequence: TGTGCCAGCAGTTACTCTAACAGGGCTAACACTGAAGCTTTCTTT.

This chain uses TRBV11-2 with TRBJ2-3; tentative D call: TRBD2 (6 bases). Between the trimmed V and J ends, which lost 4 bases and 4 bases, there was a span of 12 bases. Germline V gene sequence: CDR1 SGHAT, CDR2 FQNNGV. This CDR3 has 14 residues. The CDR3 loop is CASSSGGAADTQYF. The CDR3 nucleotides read TGTGCCAGCAGCTCCGGAGGGGCCGCAGATACGCAGTATTTT.

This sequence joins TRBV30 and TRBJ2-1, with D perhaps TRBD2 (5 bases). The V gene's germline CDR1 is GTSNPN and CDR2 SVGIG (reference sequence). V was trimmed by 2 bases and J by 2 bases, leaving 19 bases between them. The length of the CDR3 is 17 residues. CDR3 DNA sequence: TGTGCCTGGAGTACCCTTGGAGGCCTCGGGACCTACAATGAGCAGTTCTTC. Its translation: CAWSTLGGLGTYNEQFF.

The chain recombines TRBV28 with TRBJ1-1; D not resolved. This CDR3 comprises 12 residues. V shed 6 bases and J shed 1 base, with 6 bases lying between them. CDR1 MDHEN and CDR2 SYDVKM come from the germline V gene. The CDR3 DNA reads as TGTGCCAGCAGGGCAGGGAACACTGAAGCTTTCTTT. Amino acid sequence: CASRAGNTEAFF.

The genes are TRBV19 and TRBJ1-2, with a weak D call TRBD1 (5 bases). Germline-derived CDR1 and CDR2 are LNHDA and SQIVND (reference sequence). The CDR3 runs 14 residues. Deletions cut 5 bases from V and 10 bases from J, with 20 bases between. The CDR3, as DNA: TGTGCCAGTAGTCCTATGCGGCAGGGCAAGTTCTACACCTTC. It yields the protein CASSPMRQGKFYTF.

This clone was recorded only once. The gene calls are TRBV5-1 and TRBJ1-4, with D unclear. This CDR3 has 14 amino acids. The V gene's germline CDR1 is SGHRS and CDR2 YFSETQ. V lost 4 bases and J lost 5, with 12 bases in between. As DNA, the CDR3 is TGCGCCAGCAGCCCGGGAGGGTCGAATGAAAAACTGTTTTTT. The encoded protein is CASSPGGSNEKLFF.

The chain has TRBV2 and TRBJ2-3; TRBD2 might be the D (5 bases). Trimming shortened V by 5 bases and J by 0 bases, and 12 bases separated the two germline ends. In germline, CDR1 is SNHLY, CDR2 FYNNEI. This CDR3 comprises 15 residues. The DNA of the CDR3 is TGTGCCAGCAGTCTTGTGAGGGCAAGCACAGATACGCAGTATTTT. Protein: CASSLVRASTDTQYF.

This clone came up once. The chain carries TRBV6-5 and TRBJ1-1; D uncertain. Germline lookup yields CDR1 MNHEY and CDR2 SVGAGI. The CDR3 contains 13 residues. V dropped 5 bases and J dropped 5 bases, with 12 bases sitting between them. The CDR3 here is CASSKTIETEAFF. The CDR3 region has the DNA TGTGCCAGCAGTAAAACCATAGAAACTGAAGCTTTCTTT.

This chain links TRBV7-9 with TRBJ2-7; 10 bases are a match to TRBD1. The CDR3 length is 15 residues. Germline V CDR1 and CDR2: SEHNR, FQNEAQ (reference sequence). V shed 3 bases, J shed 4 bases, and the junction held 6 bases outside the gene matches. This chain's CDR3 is CASSLSWTGGYEQYF. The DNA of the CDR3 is TGTGCCAGCAGCTTGAGCTGGACAGGGGGATACGAGCAGTACTTC. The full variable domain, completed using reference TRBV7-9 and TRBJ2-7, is DTGVSQNPRHKITKRGQNVTFRCDPISEHNRLYWYRQTLGQGPEFLTYFQNEAQLEKSRLLSDRFSAERPKGSFSTLEIQRTEQGDSAMYLCASSLSWTGGYEQYFGPGTRLTVT.

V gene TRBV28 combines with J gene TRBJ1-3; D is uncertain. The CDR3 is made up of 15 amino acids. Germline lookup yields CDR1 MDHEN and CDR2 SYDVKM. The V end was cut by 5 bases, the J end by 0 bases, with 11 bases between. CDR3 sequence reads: CASSPITHSGNTIYF. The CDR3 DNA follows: TGTGCCAGCAGTCCGATAACACACTCTGGAAACACCATATATTTT.